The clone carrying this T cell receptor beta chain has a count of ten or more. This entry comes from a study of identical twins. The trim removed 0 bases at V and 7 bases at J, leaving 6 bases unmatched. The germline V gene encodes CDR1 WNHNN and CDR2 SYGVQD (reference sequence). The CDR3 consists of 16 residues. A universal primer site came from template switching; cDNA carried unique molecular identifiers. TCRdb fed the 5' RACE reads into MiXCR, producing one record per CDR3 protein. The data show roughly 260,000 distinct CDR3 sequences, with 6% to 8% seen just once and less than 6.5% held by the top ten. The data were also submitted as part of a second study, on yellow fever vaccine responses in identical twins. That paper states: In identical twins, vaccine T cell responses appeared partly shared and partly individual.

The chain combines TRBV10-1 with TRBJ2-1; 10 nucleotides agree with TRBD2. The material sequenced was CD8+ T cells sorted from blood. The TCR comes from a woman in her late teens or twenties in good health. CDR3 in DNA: TGCGCCAGCAGTGAGTCGATAGCGGGGGGCCGGAATGAGCAGTTCTTC. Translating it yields CASSESIAGGRNEQFF.